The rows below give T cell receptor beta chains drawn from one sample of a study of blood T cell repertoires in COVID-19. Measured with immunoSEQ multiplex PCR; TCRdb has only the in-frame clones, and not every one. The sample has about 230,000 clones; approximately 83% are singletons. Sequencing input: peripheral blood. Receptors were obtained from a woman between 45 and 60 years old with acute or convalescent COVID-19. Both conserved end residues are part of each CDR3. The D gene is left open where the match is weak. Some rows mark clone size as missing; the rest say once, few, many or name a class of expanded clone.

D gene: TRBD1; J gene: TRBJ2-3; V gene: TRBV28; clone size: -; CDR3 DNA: TGTGCCAGCAGCCGGGGACAGGGGTACACAGATACGCAGTATTTT; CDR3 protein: CASSRGQGYTDTQYF
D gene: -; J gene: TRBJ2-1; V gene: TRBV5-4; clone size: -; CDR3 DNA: TGTGCCAGCAGCTTGGGGGCCCGGGACTTGTGGTTCTTC; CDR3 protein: CASSLGARDLWFF
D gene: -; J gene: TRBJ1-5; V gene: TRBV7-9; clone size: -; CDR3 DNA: TGTGCCAGCAGTAGGGAGGGAAATCAGCCCCAGCATTTT; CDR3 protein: CASSREGNQPQHF
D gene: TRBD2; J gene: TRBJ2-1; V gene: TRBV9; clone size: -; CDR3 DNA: TGTGCCAGCAGCCCACCGACTAGCGGGAGTCCAGGGAATGAGCAGTTCTTC; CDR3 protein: CASSPPTSGSPGNEQFF
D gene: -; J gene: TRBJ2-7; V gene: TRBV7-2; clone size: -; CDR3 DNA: TGTGCCAGCAGCGAGGGCGGTCACTCCTACGAGCAGTACTTC; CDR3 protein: CASSEGGHSYEQYF
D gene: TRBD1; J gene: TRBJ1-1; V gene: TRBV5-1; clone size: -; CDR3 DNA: TGCGCCAGCAGCTTGGGACAGGGTGTTGAAGCTTTCTTT; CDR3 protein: CASSLGQGVEAFF
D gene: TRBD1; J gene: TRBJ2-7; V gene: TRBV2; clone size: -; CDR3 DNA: TGTGCCAGCGGACAGGGCCAGCTTATTTACGAGCAGTACTTC; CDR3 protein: CASGQGQLIYEQYF
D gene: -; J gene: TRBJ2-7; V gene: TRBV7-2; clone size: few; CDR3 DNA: TGTGCCAGCAGCTTTAGTATAGTGGACAGTCACGAGCAGTACTTC; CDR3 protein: CASSFSIVDSHEQYF
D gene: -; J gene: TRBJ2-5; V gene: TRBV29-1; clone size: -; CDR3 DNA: TGCAGCGTTGATTCTCAGGGGGGACAGACCCAGTACTTC; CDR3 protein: CSVDSQGGQTQYF
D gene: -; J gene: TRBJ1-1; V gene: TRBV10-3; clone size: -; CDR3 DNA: TGTGCCATCAGTATTCGGGTAGACACTGAAGCTTTCTTT; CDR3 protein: CAISIRVDTEAFF
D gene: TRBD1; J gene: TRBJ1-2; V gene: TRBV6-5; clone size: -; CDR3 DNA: TGTGCCAGCAGAAGGGGACAGGGGAATGGCTACACCTTC; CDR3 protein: CASRRGQGNGYTF
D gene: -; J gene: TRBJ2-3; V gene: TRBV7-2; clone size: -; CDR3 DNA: TGTGCCAGCAGCTTGACAGTCCTCTCTAGCACAGATACGCAGTATTTT; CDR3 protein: CASSLTVLSSTDTQYF
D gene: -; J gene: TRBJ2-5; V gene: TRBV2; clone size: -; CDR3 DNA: TGTGCCAGCACCGAAGGGCTAGCCCCGGGCCTCGAGACCCAGTACTTC; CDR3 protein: CASTEGLAPGLETQYF
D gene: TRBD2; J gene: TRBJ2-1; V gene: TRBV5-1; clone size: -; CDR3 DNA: TGCGCCAGCAGCTGGGCTAGCGGGGCCCAGGAGCAGTTCTTC; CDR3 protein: CASSWASGAQEQFF
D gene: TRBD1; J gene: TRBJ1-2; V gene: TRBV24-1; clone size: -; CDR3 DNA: TGTGCCACCAGTGGGACAGGGGAAAGGTATGGCTACACCTTC; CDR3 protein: CATSGTGERYGYTF
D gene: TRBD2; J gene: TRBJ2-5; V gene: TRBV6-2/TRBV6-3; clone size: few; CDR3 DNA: TGTGCCAGCAGTAAGCCTAGCGGGAGAGAGACCCAGTACTTC; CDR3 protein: CASSKPSGRETQYF
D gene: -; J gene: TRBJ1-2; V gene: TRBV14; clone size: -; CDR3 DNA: TGTGCCAGCAGCCCATTCTCCACTCCGGTCTATGGCTACACCTTC; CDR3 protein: CASSPFSTPVYGYTF